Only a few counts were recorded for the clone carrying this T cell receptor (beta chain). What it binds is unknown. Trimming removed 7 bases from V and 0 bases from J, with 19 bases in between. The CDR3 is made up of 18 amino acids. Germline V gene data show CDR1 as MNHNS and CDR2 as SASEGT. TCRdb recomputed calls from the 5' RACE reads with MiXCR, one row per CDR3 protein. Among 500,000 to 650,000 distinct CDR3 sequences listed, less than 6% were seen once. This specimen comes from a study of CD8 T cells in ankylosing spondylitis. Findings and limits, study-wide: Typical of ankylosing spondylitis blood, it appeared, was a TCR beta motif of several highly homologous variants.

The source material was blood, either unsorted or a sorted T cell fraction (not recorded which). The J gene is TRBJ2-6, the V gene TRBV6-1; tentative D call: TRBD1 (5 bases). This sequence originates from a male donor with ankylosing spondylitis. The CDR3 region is CASILPQGGRSGANVLTF. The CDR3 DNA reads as TGTGCCAGCATCCTCCCCCAGGGCGGACGCTCTGGGGCCAACGTCCTGACTTTC.